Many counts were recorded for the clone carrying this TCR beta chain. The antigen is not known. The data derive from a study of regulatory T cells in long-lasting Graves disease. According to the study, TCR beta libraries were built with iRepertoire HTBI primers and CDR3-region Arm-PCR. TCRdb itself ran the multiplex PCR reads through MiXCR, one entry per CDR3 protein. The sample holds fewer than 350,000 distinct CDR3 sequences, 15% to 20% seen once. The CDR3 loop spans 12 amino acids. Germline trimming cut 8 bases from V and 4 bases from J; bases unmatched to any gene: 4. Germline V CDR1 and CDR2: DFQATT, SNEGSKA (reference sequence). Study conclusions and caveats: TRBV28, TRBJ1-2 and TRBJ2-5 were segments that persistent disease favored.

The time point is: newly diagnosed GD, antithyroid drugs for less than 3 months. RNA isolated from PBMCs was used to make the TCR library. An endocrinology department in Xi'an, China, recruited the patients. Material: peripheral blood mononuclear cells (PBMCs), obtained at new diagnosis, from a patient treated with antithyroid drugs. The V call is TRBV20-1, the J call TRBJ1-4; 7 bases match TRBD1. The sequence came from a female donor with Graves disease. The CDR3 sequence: CSIRGHNEKLFF. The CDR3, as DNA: TGCAGTATTAGGGGGCATAATGAAAAACTGTTTTTT.